These T cell receptor beta chains were read from a single sample in a study of monozygotic twins with inflammatory bowel disease. TCRdb reprocessed the 5' RACE reads and keeps a single row for each CDR3 protein, giving no DNA. The table for this sample gives about 450,000 distinct CDR3 sequences. Material: blood. The receptors originated from a human donor with ulcerative colitis or Crohn's disease, or a healthy co-twin of an affected twin (not recorded which). Both conserved end residues are part of each CDR3.

J gene: TRBJ1-6; V gene: TRBV12-2; CDR3 protein: CASRLDRATTDGSHNSPLHF
J gene: TRBJ1-1; V gene: TRBV6-1; CDR3 protein: CASSRNLEAFF
J gene: TRBJ2-7; V gene: TRBV21-1; CDR3 protein: CASSKSGGRDEQYF
J gene: TRBJ1-2; V gene: TRBV7-2; CDR3 protein: CASSPEGGFGYTF
J gene: TRBJ2-7; V gene: TRBV3-1; CDR3 protein: CASSHGTPWQYF
J gene: TRBJ2-7; V gene: TRBV7-2; CDR3 protein: CASSSLAGGLNEQYF
J gene: TRBJ2-7; V gene: TRBV6-5; CDR3 protein: CASSYSWDVCEQYF
J gene: TRBJ2-3; V gene: TRBV28; CDR3 protein: CASSPPRTVVDTQYF
J gene: TRBJ1-4; V gene: TRBV5-1; CDR3 protein: CASKRGQADATNEKLFF
J gene: TRBJ1-1; V gene: TRBV20-1; CDR3 protein: CSANPGTANTEAFF
J gene: TRBJ2-1; V gene: TRBV9; CDR3 protein: CASSVSGLAGEFGAYNEQFF
J gene: TRBJ2-5; V gene: TRBV5-1; CDR3 protein: CASSARQGAGETQYF
J gene: TRBJ1-4; V gene: TRBV28; CDR3 protein: CASSVTLLFKKLFF
J gene: TRBJ1-1; V gene: TRBV5-1; CDR3 protein: CASSQQGAGAEAFF
J gene: TRBJ2-7; V gene: TRBV5-1; CDR3 protein: CTSSLPNRGEQYF
J gene: TRBJ2-7; V gene: TRBV6-1; CDR3 protein: CASRPAGTGNYEQYF
J gene: TRBJ1-5; V gene: TRBV6-1; CDR3 protein: CASSPRQGRPGQPQHF
J gene: TRBJ1-1; V gene: TRBV14; CDR3 protein: CASSQDVGVNTEAFF
J gene: TRBJ1-5; V gene: TRBV7-9; CDR3 protein: CASSLEGGLNQPQHF
J gene: TRBJ2-1; V gene: TRBV5-1; CDR3 protein: CASSLERGLNFNEQFF
J gene: TRBJ2-7; V gene: TRBV7-2; CDR3 protein: CASSFQDRGIYEQYF
J gene: TRBJ1-2; V gene: TRBV20-1; CDR3 protein: CSARDEKGGGYTF
J gene: TRBJ2-5; V gene: TRBV30; CDR3 protein: CAWSVLRETQYF
J gene: TRBJ1-6; V gene: TRBV20-1; CDR3 protein: CSAILGGGSPLHF
J gene: TRBJ2-1; V gene: TRBV6-1; CDR3 protein: CASKPGYASSYNEQFF
J gene: TRBJ2-5; V gene: TRBV11-2; CDR3 protein: CASSLSAFGTRGQETQYF
J gene: TRBJ1-2; V gene: TRBV11-2; CDR3 protein: CASSPTRGTGYTF
J gene: TRBJ1-4; V gene: TRBV19; CDR3 protein: CASSITRGPNEKLFF
J gene: TRBJ2-1; V gene: TRBV5-1; CDR3 protein: CASSSDGGPTLSSSYNEQFF
J gene: TRBJ2-1; V gene: TRBV20-1; CDR3 protein: CSASPRDEQFF
J gene: TRBJ1-2; V gene: TRBV12-3/TRBV12-4; CDR3 protein: CASASDDYGYTF
J gene: TRBJ2-3; V gene: TRBV6-5; CDR3 protein: CASSFTSGSWTDTQYF
J gene: TRBJ1-2; V gene: TRBV5-4; CDR3 protein: CASSDRLSGPYGYTF
J gene: TRBJ2-1; V gene: TRBV7-2; CDR3 protein: CASSLSLAGLDRNNEQFF
J gene: TRBJ2-3; V gene: TRBV29-1; CDR3 protein: CSVGTGPDTQYF
J gene: TRBJ2-4; V gene: TRBV7-9; CDR3 protein: CASSPGDVAKNIQYF
J gene: TRBJ2-1; V gene: TRBV29-1; CDR3 protein: CSVDGGGNEQFF
J gene: TRBJ1-2; V gene: TRBV5-6; CDR3 protein: CASSLLEGYTF
J gene: TRBJ1-6; V gene: TRBV20-1; CDR3 protein: CSPAPPNSPLHF
J gene: TRBJ2-7; V gene: TRBV27; CDR3 protein: CASSLSRGPYEQYF
J gene: TRBJ1-3; V gene: TRBV7-9; CDR3 protein: CASSRGQGNTIYF
J gene: TRBJ2-7; V gene: TRBV7-2; CDR3 protein: CASSWGLAGYYEQYF
J gene: TRBJ1-2; V gene: TRBV5-5; CDR3 protein: CASSPGTGKGYGYTF
J gene: TRBJ2-1; V gene: TRBV5-1; CDR3 protein: CASSPSVGLNNEQFF
J gene: TRBJ2-2; V gene: TRBV18; CDR3 protein: CASSPITGELFF
J gene: TRBJ2-1; V gene: TRBV20-1; CDR3 protein: CSASNPRSYNEQFF
J gene: TRBJ1-2; V gene: TRBV7-2; CDR3 protein: CASRRGQTNYGYTF
J gene: TRBJ2-1; V gene: TRBV29-1; CDR3 protein: CSVHGQGPFLSEQFF
J gene: TRBJ1-1; V gene: TRBV7-2; CDR3 protein: CASSLIGAEYTEAFF
J gene: TRBJ1-2; V gene: TRBV20-1; CDR3 protein: CSARPGTAYGYTF
J gene: TRBJ1-1; V gene: TRBV7-2; CDR3 protein: CASSLGGGGEAFF
J gene: TRBJ2-7; V gene: TRBV7-6; CDR3 protein: CASSLGLAGGNYEQYF
J gene: TRBJ2-7; V gene: TRBV20-1; CDR3 protein: CSGLAPRIYEQYF
J gene: TRBJ2-7; V gene: TRBV20-1; CDR3 protein: CSARDSGYSYEQYF